These 18 T cell receptor beta chains were sequenced from one sample in a study of memory CD4+ T cells and cytomegalovirus serostatus. Clones were sequenced by immunoSEQ multiplex PCR, and TCRdb holds only the in-frame ones, with some missing. The sample comprises roughly 42,000 clones, roughly 79% of which are singletons, and roughly 0.5% rests with the top ten. The sort gate was single viable CD3+CD4+CD8-CD45RO+ cells for memory CD4+ T cells. The material sequenced was memory CD4+ T cells from blood. The receptors were sampled from an adult in good health and CMV-seronegative.

J is TRBJ2-6 and V is TRBV2, with D hard to call. The CDR3 runs 11 residues. V was pared by 9 bases and J by 2 bases, with 2 bases between. Germline values: CDR1 SNHLY, CDR2 FYNNEI. DNA of the CDR3: TGTGCCAGGACTGGGGCCAACGTCCTGACTTTC. Encoded protein: CARTGANVLTF.

The chain has TRBV13 and TRBJ2-5; perhaps D is TRBD1 or TRBD2 (7 bases each). The CDR3 loop spans 16 amino acids. CDR1 and CDR2 from the germline V gene are PRHDT and FYEKMQ (reference sequence). V was pared by 5 bases and J by 11 bases, with 27 bases between. CDR3 sequence (DNA): TGTGCCAGCAGCCCGCCGGCGGGGGAAAGGGACAGAGAGCAGTACTTC. It encodes CASSPPAGERDREQYF.

This chain joins TRBV4-2 and TRBJ1-3; D is possibly TRBD1 (5 bases). The CDR3 length is 14 residues. V was trimmed by 0 bases and J by 3 bases, leaving 6 bases between them. Per germline, CDR1 LGHNA and CDR2 YNFKEQ. The CDR3 DNA reads as TGTGCCAGCAGCCAAGAGAGGGGTGGAAACACCATATATTTT. Protein: CASSQERGGNTIYF.

The chain combines TRBV5-6 with TRBJ2-3, with 14 nucleotides matching TRBD2. The CDR3 has 17 amino acids. The V gene's germline CDR1 is SGHDT and CDR2 YYEEEE. J lost 5 bases, V lost 4 bases, and 9 bases had no gene match. The CDR3 DNA sequence: TGTGCCAGCAGCCCGAGACTAGCGGGGGGGCGGAGAGATACGCAGTATTTT. Translating it yields CASSPRLAGGRRDTQYF.

This clone was seen only a few times. The CDR3 region is CATQGLRGQPQHF. The CDR3 DNA reads as TGTGCCACACAGGGGTTACGAGGGCAGCCCCAGCATTTT. The chain recombines TRBV19 with TRBJ1-5, with 7 bases identical to TRBD1. The CDR3 has 13 residues. Germline V CDR1 and CDR2: LNHDA, SQIVND (reference sequence). V dropped 10 bases and J dropped 7; count of bases not matched to a gene: 10. Drawing the rest from reference TRBV19 and TRBJ1-5, the complete variable domain is DGGITQSPKYLFRKEGQNVTLSCEQNLNHDAMYWYRQDPGQGLRLIYYSQIVNDFQKGDIAEGYSVSREKKESFPLTVTSAQKNPTAFYLCATQGLRGQPQHFGDGTRLSIL.

The chain carries TRBV4-1 and TRBJ1-3, with no clear D. The germline CDR1 and CDR2 sequences are MGHRA and YSYEKL. Trimming took 6 bases from V and 0 from J, leaving 12 bases between them. The CDR3 covers 15 residues. DNA for the CDR3: TGCGCCAGCAGATTGGCCTCAAACTCTGGAAACACCATATATTTT. This encodes CASRLASNSGNTIYF.

The gene calls are TRBV5-4 and TRBJ2-1, with D perhaps TRBD2 (6 bases). V lost 1 base, J lost 2 bases, and 13 bases lay in between. Germline CDR1 SGHNT, CDR2 YYREEE (reference sequence). The CDR3 has 16 amino acids. The CDR3: CASSLQGRGAYNEQFF. The DNA for the CDR3 is TGTGCCAGCAGCTTGCAAGGGCGGGGAGCCTACAATGAGCAGTTCTTC.

This clone was detected once. The rearrangement uses TRBV5-4 and TRBJ1-6; tentative D call: TRBD1 (5 bases). Germline CDR1 reads SGHNT; CDR2 reads YYREEE (reference sequence). Trimming stripped 3 bases from V and 15 bases from J, with 19 bases between. The CDR3 runs to 14 residues. The CDR3 sequence: CASSSRGTAGRLHF. As DNA, the CDR3 is TGTGCCAGCAGCTCACGCGGGACGGCCGGGCGCCTCCACTTT.

This clone was observed once. The rearrangement links TRBV9 to TRBJ2-7, with D possibly being TRBD2 (5 bases). Germline CDR1 reads SGDLS; CDR2 reads YYNGEE. The CDR3 loop spans 13 amino acids. The ends were cut back, 2 bases at V and 7 bases at J, with 13 bases in the middle. The CDR3 DNA reads TGTGCCAGCAGCGTCTGGGAATCGGGGGAGCAGTACTTC. Protein: CASSVWESGEQYF.

V is TRBV28 and J is TRBJ2-1; 9 positions match TRBD2. Germline assignment: CDR1 MDHEN and CDR2 SYDVKM. V lost 6 bases to trimming and J lost 4 bases; unmatched junction nucleotides: 13. This CDR3 comprises 17 residues. CDR3 amino acids: CASSIKYSGGRYNEQFF. DNA of the CDR3: TGTGCCAGCAGCATTAAATATAGCGGGGGCAGGTACAATGAGCAGTTCTTC.

The chain links TRBV6-5 to TRBJ1-2, with unresolved D. Germline loops: CDR1 MNHEY, CDR2 SVGAGI. The CDR3 totals 12 residues. Trimming took 6 bases from V and 2 from J, leaving 7 bases between them. The CDR3 bases are TGTGCCAGCAGATCAGTAAACTATGGCTACACCTTC. Translation: CASRSVNYGYTF.

Only one count was recorded for this clone. This sequence joins TRBV6-1 and TRBJ1-1, with D possibly being TRBD1 (6 bases). The germline gives CDR1 MNHNS, CDR2 SASEGT. The ends were cut back, 3 bases at V and 10 bases at J, with 18 bases in the middle. The CDR3 contains 14 residues. CDR3 coding DNA: TGTGCCAGCAGTGAGGGGGCAAAGGGCGATCGAGCTTTCTTT. This gives the protein CASSEGAKGDRAFF.

The chain uses TRBV28 and TRBJ1-2; D remains ambiguous. Trimming cost V 6 bases and J 7 bases, with 12 bases left between them. The length of the CDR3 is 12 residues. Germline-derived CDR1 and CDR2 are MDHEN and SYDVKM. CDR3 protein: CASSWGRVGYTF. CDR3 in DNA: TGTGCCAGCAGCTGGGGTAGGGTTGGCTACACCTTC.

The gene calls are TRBV6-5 and TRBJ1-6; unclear D gene. Germline values: CDR1 MNHEY, CDR2 SVGAGI. Trimming removed 6 bases from V and 9 bases from J, with 15 bases in between. This CDR3 comprises 14 residues. The CDR3 sequence is CASRVEEAISPLHF. Written as DNA, the CDR3 is TGTGCCAGCAGGGTAGAAGAAGCAATTTCACCCCTCCACTTT.

Here the CDR3 DNA reads TGCGCCAGCAGCTTGGTTCCAGACTATGGCTACACCTTC. Protein product: CASSLVPDYGYTF. The J gene is TRBJ1-2, the V gene TRBV5-1; D not certain. Looked up from germline, CDR1 is SGHRS and CDR2 is YFSETQ. The CDR3 runs 13 residues. The V end was cut by 0 bases, the J end by 3 bases, with 6 bases between. Full variable domain (remainder filled in from reference TRBV5-1 and TRBJ1-2): KAGVTQTPRYLIKTRGQQVTLSCSPISGHRSVSWYQQTPGQGLQFLFEYFSETQRNKGNFPGRFSGRQFSNSRSEMNVSTLELGDSALYLCASSLVPDYGYTFGSGTRLTVV.

This clone was recorded only once. The chain uses TRBV4-1 and TRBJ1-6; D may be TRBD1 (6 bases). The ends were cut back, 4 bases at V and 2 bases at J, with 12 bases in the middle. The CDR3 covers 16 residues. Germline loops: CDR1 MGHRA, CDR2 YSYEKL. The CDR3 bases are TGCGCCAGCAGCCGCACCGGGGGCGCCTATAATTCACCCCTCCACTTT. It translates to CASSRTGGAYNSPLHF.

The chain is built from TRBV18 and TRBJ1-3, with D possibly TRBD1 on 5 matching bases. There are 14 residues in the CDR3. Germline-derived CDR1 and CDR2 are KGHSH and LQKENI. Trimming left V 2 bases short and J 6 bases short, with 11 bases between. In DNA, the CDR3 is TGTGCCAGCTCACCAGACAGCCCTGAAAACACCATATATTTT. This gives the protein CASSPDSPENTIYF. Full variable domain (rest looked up from reference TRBV18 and TRBJ1-3): NAGVMQNPRHLVRRRGQEARLRCSPMKGHSHVYWYRQLPEEGLKFMVYLQKENIIDESGMPKERFSAEFPKEGPSILRIQQVVRGDSAAYFCASSPDSPENTIYFGEGSWLTVV.

This chain links TRBV6-1 with TRBJ1-1; D gene ambiguous. V gave up 6 bases and J gave up 1 base, with 6 bases separating them. The CDR3 covers 12 residues. Germline assignment: CDR1 MNHNS and CDR2 SASEGT. The CDR3 nucleotides read TGTGCCAGCAGGGTCCCGAACACTGAAGCTTTCTTT. Protein sequence: CASRVPNTEAFF.